This TCR beta chain comes out of a study of human T cells and chemical hapten exposure. The time point here: pre-sensitization, week 0. Treatment of the sample: therapeutic diphenylcyclopropenone sensitization with weekly scalp DPC. The authors' total RNA extraction used unfractionated whole blood. This CDR3 has 14 residues. TCRdb re-analysed the RACE reads in MiXCR, keeping a single row per CDR3 protein. Seen here are approximately 320,000 distinct CDR3 sequences, about 5% observed once, and the top ten hold more than 8%. The TCR originated in a woman aged 18-35 years with alopecia areata. Some clones in this sample may be carry-over from other donors' samples. The specimen comprised whole blood, sampled in connection with sensitization to the hapten diphenylcyclopropenone (DPC). The rearrangement uses TRBV21-1 and TRBJ1-2; TRBD1, the D gene given by the table, was not confirmed from the DNA. TRBV21-1 counts as a pseudogene. The CDR3 spells CASSIRDTDYGYTF. CDR3 nucleotides: TGTGCCAGCAGCATCCGGGACACCGACTATGGCTACACCTTC.